One sample yielded the 19 T cell receptor beta chains listed below, sequenced in a study of molecular identifiers for immune sequencing clone quantification (dated by TCRdb to 2017 to 2018). The library was prepared using PCR. Instrument on record: NextSeq 500. Using fastp at Q25 and MiXCR, TCRdb reprocessed the public reads and kept productive beta chains. Each CDR3 protein gets just one entry, which takes the most common genes and DNA from the rows behind it. The sample yields approximately 630,000 distinct CDR3 sequences; about 25% were counted once. Of the sample, about 0.84% is held by the ten largest clones. The specimen was naive CD8+ T cells from blood, with Jurkat cell RNA spiked in. Interpreted using the paper, the cell subset or site label stands for: FACS-sorted CD8+CD4-CCR7+CD45RA+ naive T cells. Receptors were obtained from a human donor in good health. Some libraries in this study had Jurkat cell RNA spiked in.

On this clonotype: A single base separates this from a much larger clone, so it may be a read error. The chain carries TRBV28 and TRBJ2-5, with a tentative D call TRBD2 (6 bases). The CDR3 is 17 amino acids. Germline CDR1 is MDHEN and CDR2 is SYDVKM. The CDR3 DNA reads TGTGCCAGTACCCCCCAACCCGGCGGGATTCCACAAGAGACCCAGAACTTC. This gives the protein CASTPQPGGIPQETQNF.

This clonotype was detected ten times or more. The chain combines TRBV12-3 or TRBV12-4 with TRBJ2-3, with TRBD2 as a possible D gene (6 bases). V was clipped by 3 bases and J by 6 bases, with 28 bases between them. The CDR3 contains 19 residues. CDR3 region: CASSFWVGGRSSVGDTQYF. DNA for the CDR3: TGTGCCAGCAGTTTCTGGGTTGGGGGGAGGTCTAGCGTAGGGGATACGCAGTATTTT.

Note on this clonotype: A much larger clone lies one base from this, so it may be a read error. The chain uses TRBV7-9 and TRBJ2-7, with D hard to call. Germline V gene lookup returns CDR1 SEHNR and CDR2 FQNEAQ (reference sequence). V lost 1 base and J lost 6, with 10 bases in between. The CDR3 totals 13 residues. The CDR3 protein is CASSLGMRPEQYF. DNA for the CDR3: TGTGCCAGCAGCTTAGGAATGAGGCCCGAGCAGTACTTC. Full variable domain (outside the CDR3, taken from reference TRBV7-9 and TRBJ2-7): DTGVSQNPRHKITKRGQNVTFRCDPISEHNRLYWYRQTLGQGPEFLTYFQNEAQLEKSRLLSDRFSAERPKGSFSTLEIQRTEQGDSAMYLCASSLGMRPEQYFGPGTRLTVT.

This clonotype was observed at least ten times. V gene TRBV20-1 combines with J gene TRBJ2-7; weak D call: TRBD2 (6 bases). The CDR3 loop spans 14 amino acids. CDR1 and CDR2 (germline): DFQATT, SNEGSKA (reference sequence). In DNA form, the CDR3 reads TGCGGGATGGAACCTCTAGCGCTCTCCTACGAGCAGTACTTC. The encoded protein is CGMEPLALSYEQYF.

This chain connects TRBV7-9 to TRBJ2-3; 7 positions agree with TRBD1. Germline CDR1 is SEHNR and CDR2 is FQNEAQ (reference sequence). This CDR3 is built from 17 residues. The V and J ends lost 4 bases and 2 bases, in that order; junction bases with no gene match: 12. The CDR3 nucleotides are TGTGCCAGCAGCTGGGCCAGGGGACAGCCGCCCACAGATACGCAGTATTTT. Protein: CASSWARGQPPTDTQYF.

This clonotype was recorded many times. V and J are TRBV5-6 and TRBJ2-7; TRBD1 agrees at 7 bases. Per germline, CDR1 SGHDT and CDR2 YYEEEE. The CDR3 covers 14 residues. The junction had 6 bases not matched to a gene; V was cut back by 6 bases and J by 0 bases. The CDR3 DNA reads as TGTGCCAGCACTTCCCGGGACAGCTCCTACGAGCAGTACTTC. Translated: CASTSRDSSYEQYF.

This clonotype was counted at least ten times. The V gene is TRBV9, the J gene TRBJ2-7; possible D gene TRBD2, 5 bases. Trimming took off 4 bases at V and 5 bases at J, with 19 bases between the two ends. The CDR3 extends over 15 amino acids. The germline CDR1 and CDR2 sequences are SGDLS and YYNGEE. The CDR3 here is CASSPDPGLSNEQYF. The CDR3 DNA reads as TGTGCCAGCAGCCCCGACCCGGGATTGAGTAACGAGCAGTACTTC. Full variable domain (missing parts from reference TRBV9 and TRBJ2-7): DSGVTQTPKHLITATGQRVTLRCSPRSGDLSVYWYQQSLDQGLQFLIQYYNGEERAKGNILERFSAQQFPDLHSELNLSSLELGDSALYFCASSPDPGLSNEQYFGPGTRLTVT.

This sequence joins TRBV11-2 and TRBJ2-7; 9 bases line up with TRBD1. V dropped 6 bases and J dropped 6; count of bases not matched to a gene: 12. CDR3 size: 15 residues. In germline, CDR1 is SGHAT, CDR2 FQNNGV. Here the CDR3 reads CASRLDRGGWFEQYF. The CDR3 nucleotides are TGTGCCAGCAGATTGGACAGGGGCGGGTGGTTCGAGCAGTACTTC.

This clonotype has ten or more counts. V usage is TRBV5-4 and J usage is TRBJ2-3; TRBD2 aligns across 10 bases. The V segment lost 4 bases and the J segment 3 bases; nucleotides outside the gene matches: 5. Germline V gene sequence: CDR1 SGHNT, CDR2 YYREEE (reference sequence). This CDR3 contains 15 residues. The CDR3 bases are TGTGCCAGCAGCCCGGGACTAGCGCGGACAGATACGCAGTATTTT. It codes for CASSPGLARTDTQYF. The whole variable domain, remainder taken from reference TRBV5-4 and TRBJ2-3, is ETGVTQSPTHLIKTRGQQVTLRCSSQSGHNTVSWYQQALGQGPQFIFQYYREEENGRGNFPPRFSGLQFPNYSSELNVNALELDDSALYLCASSPGLARTDTQYFGPGTRLTVL.

This clonotype was seen only a few times. The rearrangement joins TRBV2 to TRBJ1-3; TRBD1 is a possible D gene (6 bases). Germline V gene data show CDR1 as SNHLY and CDR2 as FYNNEI. The CDR3 runs 15 residues. V was pared by 6 bases and J by 0 bases, with 12 bases between. CDR3 sequence (DNA): TGTGCCAGCAGCCCGACAGGAAACTCTGGAAACACCATATATTTT. This translates into CASSPTGNSGNTIYF.

This clonotype was detected many times. This chain links TRBV20-1 with TRBJ2-7; D is perhaps TRBD2 (6 bases). CDR3 length equals 15 residues. Trimming stripped 3 bases from V and 0 bases from J, with 15 bases between. From germline, CDR1 is DFQATT and CDR2 SNEGSKA (reference sequence). The CDR3 DNA follows: TGCAGTGCTAGGGGTACGGGGCGGGGCTCCTACGAGCAGTACTTC. This sequence encodes CSARGTGRGSYEQYF.

The chain combines TRBV28 with TRBJ2-5; D may be TRBD2 (5 bases). The CDR3 extends over 16 amino acids. V lost 3 bases to trimming and J lost 4 bases, with 18 bases between them. The germline V gene encodes CDR1 MDHEN and CDR2 SYDVKM. The DNA of the CDR3 is TGTGCCAGCAGTTTTCCCCGGGAAACTTCTCGAGAGACCCAGTACTTC. Translating it yields CASSFPRETSRETQYF.

This clonotype was seen a handful of times. This sequence joins TRBV29-1 and TRBJ2-7, with D hard to call. With 7 bases removed from V and 1 base from J, the gap between germline ends came to 5 bases. There are 10 residues in the CDR3. Germline assignment: CDR1 SQVTM and CDR2 ANQGSEA. CDR3 sequence: CSALSYEQYF. CDR3 nucleotide sequence: TGCAGCGCCCTATCCTACGAGCAGTACTTC.

There are many counts of this clonotype. The V call is TRBV4-2, the J call TRBJ2-5; the match to TRBD1 covers 8 bases. This CDR3 contains 16 residues. J lost 9 bases, V lost 1 base, and 13 bases had no gene match. Germline CDR1 and CDR2: LGHNA and YNFKEQ. The CDR3 spells CASSQVGLTGVMAQYF. DNA for the CDR3: TGTGCCAGCAGCCAAGTTGGGTTGACAGGGGTCATGGCCCAGTACTTC.

The chain links TRBV4-3 to TRBJ2-7; D is undetermined. CDR1 LGHNA and CDR2 YSLEER come from the germline V gene. V was pared by 0 bases and J by 6 bases, with 12 bases between. The CDR3 is 14 amino acids. CDR3: CASSQDRFYPEQYF. CDR3 bases: TGCGCCAGCAGCCAAGATAGGTTTTATCCCGAGCAGTACTTC.

This clonotype occurred a few times. The rearrangement joins TRBV9 to TRBJ2-2; perhaps TRBD1 as D (5 bases). V lost 0 bases and J lost 3, with 6 bases in between. Germline CDR1 reads SGDLS; CDR2 reads YYNGEE. The CDR3 loop spans 14 amino acids. CDR3 DNA sequence: TGTGCCAGCAGCGTAGAGGGGTACACCGGGGAGCTGTTTTTT. The encoded protein is CASSVEGYTGELFF.

With respect to this clonotype: A clone one base away is much larger, so this may be a read error. CDR3 in amino acids: CASSQGYGSRMAEAFF. In nucleotides, the CDR3 is TGCGCCAGCAGCCAGGGTTATGGGAGTAGAATGGCTGAAGCTTTCTTT. V is TRBV4-3 and J is TRBJ1-1; no reliable D call. Deletions cut 3 bases from V and 6 bases from J, with 20 bases between. Germline CDR1 and CDR2: LGHNA and YSLEER. CDR3 size: 16 residues.

The chain is built from TRBV5-4 and TRBJ2-7; D unclear. CDR1 SGHNT and CDR2 YYREEE come from the germline V gene (reference sequence). This CDR3 is built from 13 residues. V lost 4 bases and J lost 6, with 14 bases in between. CDR3 region: CASSVLTEPEQYF. DNA for the CDR3: TGTGCCAGCAGCGTGTTGACCGAACCCGAGCAGTACTTC.

On this clonotype: A much larger clonotype is one base distant, so this may be a read error. The J gene is TRBJ2-7, the V gene TRBV4-3, with 8 bases that match TRBD2. CDR1 is LGHNA and CDR2 is YSLEER in the germline V gene. The trim removed 3 bases at V and 6 bases at J, leaving 10 bases unmatched. The CDR3 runs 15 residues. CDR3: CASSHDTGGPGEQYF. The CDR3 DNA reads TGCGCCAGCAGCCACGATACGGGAGGGCCGGGCGAGCAGTACTTC.